The T cell receptor beta chain described here comes from a study of T cell responses to AZD1222 COVID-19 vaccine. This clone has a single count. No antigen is known for it. Findings and limits, study-wide: A rise in Spike-specific TCR breadth and depth followed two AZD1222 doses. Donors skewed white British and female; clonal diversity was possibly underestimated. Seropositive AZD1222 recipients at baseline numbered only five or six. No day 14 peak samples; only post-peak repertoires were characterized.

The length of the CDR3 is 15 residues. Germline CDR1 is SGHTA and CDR2 is FQGNSA. J lost 5 bases, V lost 4 bases, and 9 bases had no gene match. The protocol was immunoSEQ multiplex PCR, while the TCRdb copy is restricted to in-frame clones and leaves out a portion. This table holds 250,000 to 300,000 clones, almost 95% found once. The V gene is TRBV7-2, the J gene TRBJ2-3; TRBD2 matches at 7 bases. The receptor was derived from an adult who received the AZD1222 COVID-19 vaccine. Here the sequenced sample was peripheral blood, taken 28 days after the second AZD1222 dose. CDR3 nucleotides: TGTGCCAGCAGCTCCATTGGGGGAGGGCGAGATACGCAGTATTTT. The encoded protein is CASSSIGGGRDTQYF.